The TCR beta chain described here comes from a study of blood T cell repertoires in COVID-19 (dated by TCRdb to about 2020). As for the study more broadly: Samples covering the acute and convalescent phases of COVID-19 were provided by collaborators in the United States, Italy and Spain. Subjects who had been exposed to COVID-19, were actively infected with it, or had recovered from it provided the deeply sampled blood TCRbeta repertoires that made up the dataset. Sample metadata almost always included a de-identified subject ID, COVID-19 status, age in years and sex. Where available, HLA class I and class II types were obtained from metadata supplied by the sample provider rather than from assay-based typing. The prospective study material was composed of cDNA or gDNA derived from T cells, B-cell-depleted T cells, or PBMCs. The repertoires were released in a freely available public database intended as a resource for research on the immune response to SARS-CoV-2. The samples were drawn from two sources: the first 160 participants of the ongoing ImmuneRACE study, and 1,000 to 1,500 subjects contributed by 6 global collaborators.

Details on this clone: Its cognate antigen has yet to be identified. Base qualities were left out, and no much larger clone turns up one base away. Other DNA sequences in the same sample also yield this CDR3.

The CDR3 spans 15 residues, from the cysteine through the phenylalanine. The sequence is cut down to CDR3 DNA, 45 bases in frame from base 1. The germline V gene encodes CDR1 SGHTA and CDR2 FQGNSA. The V and J ends are trimmed by 0 bases and 2 bases, leaving 8 bases between them. The immunoSEQ Assay, a bias-controlled multiplex PCR, was used to amplify TCRbeta CDR3 regions from genomic DNA. On the study's bioinformatics: The number of nucleated cells in each sample was estimated by amplification of reference gene primers within the assay. Sequence reads were collapsed and filtered to measure the absolute abundance of every unique TCRbeta CDR3 rearrangement. Productive Simpson clonality was computed per sample as the square root of Simpson's diversity index over productive rearrangements. Held by TCRdb, this immuneACCESS table contains in-frame sequences only and omits some clones. Under half of the omission traces to an unresolved V gene where checked; the cause of the rest is unknown. The V and J calls and clone size come from that table; D and trimming were worked out from the DNA. The table for this sample lists 250,000 to 350,000 clones; less than 85% of them were counted only once. The ten largest account for around 1.6% of the sample.

Results and caveats for the whole study, not just this receptor: How much clinical and demographic metadata was included differed by source and by participant, and the metadata was provided uncurated.

In Seattle, one collaborating source enrolled patients while the infection was active and tracked those patients longitudinally over the course of disease. Each collaborating institution followed its own protocols to collect whole blood in K2EDTA tubes. Collaborator samples were shipped for TCRbeta analysis as frozen whole blood, isolated PBMCs, or DNA extracted from either sample type. This receptor chain uses TRBV7-2 and TRBJ2-1; a tentative D match to TRBD2 spans 6 bases. Sequenced sample: peripheral blood. This TCR came from a human donor with COVID-19, enrolled during active disease. The donor label of this sample is uncertain. The CDR3 protein sequence reads: CASSLAGGPYNEQFF. In nucleotide form, the sequence is TGTGCCAGCAGCTTAGCGGGGGGACCCTACAATGAGCAGTTCTTC.